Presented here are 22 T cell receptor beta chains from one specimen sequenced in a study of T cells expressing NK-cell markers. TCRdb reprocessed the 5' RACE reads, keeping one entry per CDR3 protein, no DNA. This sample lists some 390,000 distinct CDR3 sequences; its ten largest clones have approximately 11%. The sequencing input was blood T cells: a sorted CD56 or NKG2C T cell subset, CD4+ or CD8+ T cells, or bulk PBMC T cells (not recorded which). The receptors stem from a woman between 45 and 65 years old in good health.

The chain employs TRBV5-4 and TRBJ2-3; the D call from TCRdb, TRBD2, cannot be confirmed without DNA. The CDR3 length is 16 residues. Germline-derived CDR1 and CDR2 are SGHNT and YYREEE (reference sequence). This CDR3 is CASSPGTSVGTDTQYF.

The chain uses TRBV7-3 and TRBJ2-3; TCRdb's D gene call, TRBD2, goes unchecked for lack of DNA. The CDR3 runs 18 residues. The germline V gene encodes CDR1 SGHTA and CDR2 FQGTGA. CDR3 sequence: CASSLTMASGSVADTQYF.

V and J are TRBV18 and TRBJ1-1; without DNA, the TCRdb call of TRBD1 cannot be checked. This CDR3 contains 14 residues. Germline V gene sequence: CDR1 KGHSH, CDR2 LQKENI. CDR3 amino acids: CASSPPGRVTEAFF.

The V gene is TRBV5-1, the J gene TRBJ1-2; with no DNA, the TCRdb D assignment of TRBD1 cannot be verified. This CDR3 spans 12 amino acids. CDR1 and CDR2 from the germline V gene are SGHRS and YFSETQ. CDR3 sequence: CASSRGAEGYTF.

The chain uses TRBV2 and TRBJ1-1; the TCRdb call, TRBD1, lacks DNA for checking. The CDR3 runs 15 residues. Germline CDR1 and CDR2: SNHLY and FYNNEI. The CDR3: CASRPDRGQNTEAFF.

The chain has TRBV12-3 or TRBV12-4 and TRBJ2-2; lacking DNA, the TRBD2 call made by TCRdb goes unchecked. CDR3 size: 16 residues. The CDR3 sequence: CASSLVAGVGTGELFF.

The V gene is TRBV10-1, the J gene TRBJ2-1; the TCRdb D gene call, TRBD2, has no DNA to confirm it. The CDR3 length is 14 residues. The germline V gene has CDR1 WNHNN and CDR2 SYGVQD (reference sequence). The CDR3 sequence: CASSGASGDNEQFF.

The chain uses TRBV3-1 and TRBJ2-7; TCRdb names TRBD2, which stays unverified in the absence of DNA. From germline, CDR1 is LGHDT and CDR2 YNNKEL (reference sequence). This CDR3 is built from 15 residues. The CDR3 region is CASSPPGLPRAEQYF.

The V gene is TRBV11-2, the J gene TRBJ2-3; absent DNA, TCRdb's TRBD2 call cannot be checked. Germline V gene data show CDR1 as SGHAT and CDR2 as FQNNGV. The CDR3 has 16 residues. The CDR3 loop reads CASSPQTSAYTDTQYF.

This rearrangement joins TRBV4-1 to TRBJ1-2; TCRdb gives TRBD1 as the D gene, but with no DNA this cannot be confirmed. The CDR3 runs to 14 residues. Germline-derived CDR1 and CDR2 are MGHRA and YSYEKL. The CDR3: CASSQVRGSYGYTF.

The CDR3 reads CASSQLQSNEQFF. The chain has TRBV3-1 and TRBJ2-1. CDR1 LGHDT and CDR2 YNNKEL come from the germline V gene (reference sequence). The CDR3 is made up of 13 amino acids.

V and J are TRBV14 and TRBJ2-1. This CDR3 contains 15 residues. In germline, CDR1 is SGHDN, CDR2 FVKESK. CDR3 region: CASSQEGGPYNEQFF.

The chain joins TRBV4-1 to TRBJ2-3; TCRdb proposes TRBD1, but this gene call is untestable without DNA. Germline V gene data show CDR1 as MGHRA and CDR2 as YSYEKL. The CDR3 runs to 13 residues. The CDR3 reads CASSQVGMDTQYF.

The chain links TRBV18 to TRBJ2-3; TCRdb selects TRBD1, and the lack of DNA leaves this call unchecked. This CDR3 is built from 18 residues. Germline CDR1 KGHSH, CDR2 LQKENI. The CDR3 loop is CASSPPITTGGMADTQYF. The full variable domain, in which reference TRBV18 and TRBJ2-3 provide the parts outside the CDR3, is NAGVMQNPRHLVRRRGQEARLRCSPMKGHSHVYWYRQLPEEGLKFMVYLQKENIIDESGMPKERFSAEFPKEGPSILRIQQVVRGDSAAYFCASSPPITTGGMADTQYFGPGTRLTVL.

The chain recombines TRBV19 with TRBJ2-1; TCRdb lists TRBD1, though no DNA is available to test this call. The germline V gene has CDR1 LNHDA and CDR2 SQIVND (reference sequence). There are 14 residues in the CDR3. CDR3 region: CASSTKEGGREQFF. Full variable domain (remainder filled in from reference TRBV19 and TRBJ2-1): DGGITQSPKYLFRKEGQNVTLSCEQNLNHDAMYWYRQDPGQGLRLIYYSQIVNDFQKGDIAEGYSVSREKKESFPLTVTSAQKNPTAFYLCASSTKEGGREQFFGPGTRLTVL.

This chain's CDR3 is CASSPASFGVLNEKLFF. The V call is TRBV27, the J call TRBJ1-4. The CDR3 is made up of 17 amino acids. The germline CDR1 and CDR2 sequences are MNHEY and SMNVEV (reference sequence).

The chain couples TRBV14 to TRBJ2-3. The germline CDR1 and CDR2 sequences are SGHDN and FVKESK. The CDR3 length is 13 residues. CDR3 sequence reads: CASSPDLRQVQYF.

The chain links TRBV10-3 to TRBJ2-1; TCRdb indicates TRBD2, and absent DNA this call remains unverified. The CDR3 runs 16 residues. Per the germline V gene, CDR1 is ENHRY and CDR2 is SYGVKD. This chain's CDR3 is CAISESPGGAFNEQFF.

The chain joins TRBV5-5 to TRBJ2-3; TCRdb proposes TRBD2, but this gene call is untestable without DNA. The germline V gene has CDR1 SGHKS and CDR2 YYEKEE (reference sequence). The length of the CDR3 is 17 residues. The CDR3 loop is CASSSPPSGISTDTQYF.

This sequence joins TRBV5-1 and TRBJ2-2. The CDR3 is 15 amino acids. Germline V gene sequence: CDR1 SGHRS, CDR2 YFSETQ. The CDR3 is CASSRNSIVPGELFF. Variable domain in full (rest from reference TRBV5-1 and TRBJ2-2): KAGVTQTPRYLIKTRGQQVTLSCSPISGHRSVSWYQQTPGQGLQFLFEYFSETQRNKGNFPGRFSGRQFSNSRSEMNVSTLELGDSALYLCASSRNSIVPGELFFGEGSRLTVL.

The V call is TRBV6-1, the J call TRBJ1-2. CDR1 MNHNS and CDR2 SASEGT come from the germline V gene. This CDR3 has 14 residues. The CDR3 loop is CASELREGLKGYTF.

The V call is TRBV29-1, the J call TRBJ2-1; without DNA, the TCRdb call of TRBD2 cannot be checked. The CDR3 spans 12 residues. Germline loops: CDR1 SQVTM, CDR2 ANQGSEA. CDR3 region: CSARPLGNEQFF.